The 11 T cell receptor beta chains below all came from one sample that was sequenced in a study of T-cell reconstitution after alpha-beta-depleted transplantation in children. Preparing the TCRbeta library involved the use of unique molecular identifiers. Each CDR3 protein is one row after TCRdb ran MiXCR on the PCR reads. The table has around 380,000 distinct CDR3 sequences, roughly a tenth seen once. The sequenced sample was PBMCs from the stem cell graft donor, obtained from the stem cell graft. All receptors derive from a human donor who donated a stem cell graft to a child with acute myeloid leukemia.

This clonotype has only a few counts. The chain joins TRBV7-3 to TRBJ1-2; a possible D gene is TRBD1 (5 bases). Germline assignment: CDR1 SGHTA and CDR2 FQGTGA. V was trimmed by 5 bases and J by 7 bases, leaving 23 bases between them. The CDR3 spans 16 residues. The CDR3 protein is CASSPTPQGSIVGYTF. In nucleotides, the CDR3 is TGTGCCAGCAGCCCCACCCCCCAGGGTTCGATTGTTGGCTACACCTTC. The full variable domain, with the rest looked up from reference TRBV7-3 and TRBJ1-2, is GAGVSQTPSNKVTEKGKYVELRCDPISGHTALYWYRQSLGQGPEFLIYFQGTGAADDSGLPNDRFFAVRPEGSVSTLKIQRTERGDSAVYLCASSPTPQGSIVGYTFGSGTRLTVV.

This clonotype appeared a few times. CDR3 in amino acids: CASRRGGSENIQYF. CDR3 nucleotides: TGTGCCAGCAGGCGGGGGGGCTCGGAAAACATTCAGTACTTC. V is TRBV6-1 and J is TRBJ2-4, with TRBD2 identical over 9 bases. CDR1 and CDR2 (germline): MNHNS, SASEGT. Trimming removed 6 bases from V and 5 bases from J; junction bases left unmatched: 5. The CDR3 is 14 residues long.

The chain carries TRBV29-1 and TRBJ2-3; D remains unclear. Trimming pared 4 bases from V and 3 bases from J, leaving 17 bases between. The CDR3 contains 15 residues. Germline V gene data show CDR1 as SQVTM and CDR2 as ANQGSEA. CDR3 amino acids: CSVGGSLSTTDTQYF. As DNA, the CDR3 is TGCAGCGTTGGGGGTAGCCTCAGCACGACAGATACGCAGTATTTT.

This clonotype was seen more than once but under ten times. Here the CDR3 DNA reads TGTGCCAGCAGACAGGGGATACAGAACACCGGGGAGCTGTTTTTT. It is translated as CASRQGIQNTGELFF. The chain has TRBV9 and TRBJ2-2, with 7 bases that match TRBD1. The ends lost 5 bases at V and 1 base at J; junction bases unmatched: 5. CDR3 length: 15 amino acids. Looked up from germline, CDR1 is SGDLS and CDR2 is YYNGEE.

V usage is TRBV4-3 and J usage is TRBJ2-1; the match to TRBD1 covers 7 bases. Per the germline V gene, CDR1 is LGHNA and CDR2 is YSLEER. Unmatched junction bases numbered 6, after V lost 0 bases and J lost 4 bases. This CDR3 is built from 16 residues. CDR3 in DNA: TGCGCCAGCAGCCAAGAGGGAGAGGGGGCGTACAATGAGCAGTTCTTC. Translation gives CASSQEGEGAYNEQFF.

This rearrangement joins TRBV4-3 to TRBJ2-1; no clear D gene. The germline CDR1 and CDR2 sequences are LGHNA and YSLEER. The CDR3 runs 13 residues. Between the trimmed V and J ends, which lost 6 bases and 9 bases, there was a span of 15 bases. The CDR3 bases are TGCGCCAGCAGTTGGGGTACCCGGGCTGAGCAGTTCTTC. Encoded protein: CASSWGTRAEQFF.

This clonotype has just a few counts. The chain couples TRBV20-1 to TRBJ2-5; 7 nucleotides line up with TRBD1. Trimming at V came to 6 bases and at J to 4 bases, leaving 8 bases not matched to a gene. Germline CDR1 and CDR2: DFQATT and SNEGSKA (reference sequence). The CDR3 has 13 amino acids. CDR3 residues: CSASNRGRETQYF. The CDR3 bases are TGCAGTGCCTCAAACAGGGGACGAGAGACCCAGTACTTC.

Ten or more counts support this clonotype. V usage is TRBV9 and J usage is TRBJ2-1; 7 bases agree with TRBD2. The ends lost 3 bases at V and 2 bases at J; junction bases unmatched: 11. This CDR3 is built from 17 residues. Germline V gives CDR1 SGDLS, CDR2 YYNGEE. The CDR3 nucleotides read TGTGCCAGCAGCGCCTCCTTGGCGGGGGAAACCTACAATGAGCAGTTCTTC. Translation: CASSASLAGETYNEQFF.

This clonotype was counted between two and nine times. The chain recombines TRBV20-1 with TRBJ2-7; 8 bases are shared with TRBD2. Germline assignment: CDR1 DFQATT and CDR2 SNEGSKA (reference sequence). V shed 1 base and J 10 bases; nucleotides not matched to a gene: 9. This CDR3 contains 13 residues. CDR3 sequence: CSARVPGTRSQYF. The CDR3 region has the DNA TGCAGTGCTAGAGTCCCAGGGACTAGATCTCAGTACTTC.

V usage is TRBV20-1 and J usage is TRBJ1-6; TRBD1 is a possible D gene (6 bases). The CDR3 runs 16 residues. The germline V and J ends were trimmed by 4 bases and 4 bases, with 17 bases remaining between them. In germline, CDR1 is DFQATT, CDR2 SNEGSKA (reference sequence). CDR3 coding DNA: TGCAGTGCTATCCCCGGGGGGGCCGGGTATAATTCACCCCTCCACTTT. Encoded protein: CSAIPGGAGYNSPLHF.

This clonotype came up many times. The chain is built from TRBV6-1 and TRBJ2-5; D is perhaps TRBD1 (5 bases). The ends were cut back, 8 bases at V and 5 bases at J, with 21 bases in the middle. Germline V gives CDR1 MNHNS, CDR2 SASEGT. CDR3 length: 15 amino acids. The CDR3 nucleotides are TGTGCCAGCGGGAAAGGGGCCTCCCAAGCGGAGACCCAGTACTTC. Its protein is CASGKGASQAETQYF.